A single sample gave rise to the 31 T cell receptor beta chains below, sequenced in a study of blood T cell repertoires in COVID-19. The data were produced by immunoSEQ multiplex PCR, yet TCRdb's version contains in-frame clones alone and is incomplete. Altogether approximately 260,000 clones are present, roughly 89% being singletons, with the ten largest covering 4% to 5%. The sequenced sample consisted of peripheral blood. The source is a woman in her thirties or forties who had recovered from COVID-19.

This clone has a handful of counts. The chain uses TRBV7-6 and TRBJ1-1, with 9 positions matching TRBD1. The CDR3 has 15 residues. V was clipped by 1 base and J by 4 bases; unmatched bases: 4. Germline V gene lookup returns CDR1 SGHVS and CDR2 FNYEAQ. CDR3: CASSLGRTGATEAFF. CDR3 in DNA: TGTGCCAGCAGCTTAGGTCGGACAGGGGCCACTGAAGCTTTCTTT.

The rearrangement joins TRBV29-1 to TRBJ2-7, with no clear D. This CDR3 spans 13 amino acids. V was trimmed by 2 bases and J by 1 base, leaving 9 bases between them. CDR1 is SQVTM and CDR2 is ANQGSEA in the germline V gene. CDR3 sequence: CSVEYGLSYEQYF. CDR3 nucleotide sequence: TGCAGCGTTGAATACGGGTTATCCTACGAGCAGTACTTC.

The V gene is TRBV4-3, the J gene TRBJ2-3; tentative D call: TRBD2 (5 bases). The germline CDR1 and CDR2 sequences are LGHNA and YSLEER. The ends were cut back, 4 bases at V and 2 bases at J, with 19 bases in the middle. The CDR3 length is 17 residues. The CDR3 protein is CASSPRALRGNTDTQYF. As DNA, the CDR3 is TGCGCCAGCAGCCCGCGGGCCCTCAGAGGGAACACAGATACGCAGTATTTT.

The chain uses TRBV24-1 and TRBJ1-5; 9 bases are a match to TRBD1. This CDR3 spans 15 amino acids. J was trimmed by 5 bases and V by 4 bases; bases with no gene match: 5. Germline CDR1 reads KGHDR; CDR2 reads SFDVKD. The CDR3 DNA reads TGTGCCACCAGTGAAAACAGGGGGCGAGATCAGCCCCAGCATTTT. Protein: CATSENRGRDQPQHF.

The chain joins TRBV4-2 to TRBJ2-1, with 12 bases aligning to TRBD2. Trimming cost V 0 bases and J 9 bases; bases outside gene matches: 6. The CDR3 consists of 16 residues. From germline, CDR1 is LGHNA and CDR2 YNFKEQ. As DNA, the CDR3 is TGTGCCAGCAGCCAAGATCCAGGACTAGCGGGGTTTGAGCAGTTCTTC. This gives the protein CASSQDPGLAGFEQFF.

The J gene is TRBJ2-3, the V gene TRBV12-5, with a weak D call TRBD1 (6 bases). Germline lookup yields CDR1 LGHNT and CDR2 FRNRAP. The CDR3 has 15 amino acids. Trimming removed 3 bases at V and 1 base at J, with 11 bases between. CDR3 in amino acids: CASGFPGHGTDTQYF. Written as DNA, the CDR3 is TGTGCTAGTGGTTTTCCGGGACACGGCACAGATACGCAGTATTTT.

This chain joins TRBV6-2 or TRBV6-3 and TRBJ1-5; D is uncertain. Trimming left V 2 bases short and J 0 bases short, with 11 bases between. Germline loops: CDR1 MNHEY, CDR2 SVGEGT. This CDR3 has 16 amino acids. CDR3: CASSYPGGHSNQPQHF. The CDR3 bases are TGTGCCAGCAGTTACCCGGGAGGCCATAGCAATCAGCCCCAGCATTTT.

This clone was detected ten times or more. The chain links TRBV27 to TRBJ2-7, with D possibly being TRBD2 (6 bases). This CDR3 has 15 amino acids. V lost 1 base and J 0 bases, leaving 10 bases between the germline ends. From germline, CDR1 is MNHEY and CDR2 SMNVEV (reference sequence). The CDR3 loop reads CASSLLSGGSYEQYF. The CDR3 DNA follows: TGTGCCAGCAGTTTATTGTCCGGGGGCTCCTACGAGCAGTACTTC.

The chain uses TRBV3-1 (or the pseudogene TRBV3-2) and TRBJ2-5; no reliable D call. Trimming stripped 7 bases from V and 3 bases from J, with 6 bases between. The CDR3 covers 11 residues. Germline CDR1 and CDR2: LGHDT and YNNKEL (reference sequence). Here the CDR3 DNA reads TGTGCCAGCATCAAAAAAGAGACCCAGTACTTC. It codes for CASIKKETQYF.

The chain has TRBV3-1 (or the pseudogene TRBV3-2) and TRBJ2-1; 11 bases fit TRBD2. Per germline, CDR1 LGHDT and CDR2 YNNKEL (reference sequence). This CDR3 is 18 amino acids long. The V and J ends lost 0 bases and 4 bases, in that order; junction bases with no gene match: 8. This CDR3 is CASSQDGEGTSGYNEQFF. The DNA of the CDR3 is TGTGCCAGCAGCCAAGATGGTGAGGGGACTAGCGGTTACAATGAGCAGTTCTTC.

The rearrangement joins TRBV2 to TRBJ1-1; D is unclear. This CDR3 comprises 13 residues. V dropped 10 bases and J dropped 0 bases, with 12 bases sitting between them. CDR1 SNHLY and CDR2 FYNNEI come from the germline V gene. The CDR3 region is CATGRRMNTEAFF. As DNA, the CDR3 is TGTGCCACCGGACGGAGGATGAACACTGAAGCTTTCTTT.

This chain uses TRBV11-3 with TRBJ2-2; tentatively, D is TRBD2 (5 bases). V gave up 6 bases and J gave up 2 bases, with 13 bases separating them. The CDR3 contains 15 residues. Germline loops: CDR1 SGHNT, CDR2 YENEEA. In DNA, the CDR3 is TGTGCCAGCAGGGTGGAAGGAGGTAACACCGGGGAGCTGTTTTTT. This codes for CASRVEGGNTGELFF.

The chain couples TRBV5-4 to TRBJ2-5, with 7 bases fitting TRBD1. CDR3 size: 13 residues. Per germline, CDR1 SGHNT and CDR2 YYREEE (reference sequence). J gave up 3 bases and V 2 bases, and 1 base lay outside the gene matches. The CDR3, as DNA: TGTGCCAGCAGCTTTGGGACAGAAGAGACCCAGTACTTC. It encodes CASSFGTEETQYF.

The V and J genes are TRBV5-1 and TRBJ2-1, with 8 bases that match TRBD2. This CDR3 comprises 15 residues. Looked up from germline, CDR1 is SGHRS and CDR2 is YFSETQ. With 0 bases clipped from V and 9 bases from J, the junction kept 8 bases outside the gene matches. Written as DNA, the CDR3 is TGCGCCAGCAGCTTGGGTTTAGGACTAGCTTTTGAGCAGTTCTTC. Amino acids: CASSLGLGLAFEQFF.

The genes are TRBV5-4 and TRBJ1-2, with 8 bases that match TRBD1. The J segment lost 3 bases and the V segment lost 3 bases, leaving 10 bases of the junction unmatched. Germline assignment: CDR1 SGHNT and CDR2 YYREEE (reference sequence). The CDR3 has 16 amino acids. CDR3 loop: CASSSQPGQAYYGYTF. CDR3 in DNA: TGTGCCAGCAGCTCACAACCGGGACAGGCCTACTATGGCTACACCTTC. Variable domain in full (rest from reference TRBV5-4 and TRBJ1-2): ETGVTQSPTHLIKTRGQQVTLRCSSQSGHNTVSWYQQALGQGPQFIFQYYREEENGRGNFPPRFSGLQFPNYSSELNVNALELDDSALYLCASSSQPGQAYYGYTFGSGTRLTVV.

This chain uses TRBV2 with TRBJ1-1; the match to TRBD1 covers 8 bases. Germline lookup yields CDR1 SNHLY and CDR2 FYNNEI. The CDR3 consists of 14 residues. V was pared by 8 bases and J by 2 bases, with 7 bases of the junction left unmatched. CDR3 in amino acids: CASGGQAINTEAFF. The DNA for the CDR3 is TGTGCCAGCGGGGGACAGGCGATAAACACTGAAGCTTTCTTT. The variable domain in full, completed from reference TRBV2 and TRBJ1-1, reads EPEVTQTPSHQVTQMGQEVILRCVPISNHLYFYWYRQILGQKVEFLVSFYNNEISEKSEIFDDQFSVERPDGSNFTLKIRSTKLEDSAMYFCASGGQAINTEAFFGQGTRLTVV.

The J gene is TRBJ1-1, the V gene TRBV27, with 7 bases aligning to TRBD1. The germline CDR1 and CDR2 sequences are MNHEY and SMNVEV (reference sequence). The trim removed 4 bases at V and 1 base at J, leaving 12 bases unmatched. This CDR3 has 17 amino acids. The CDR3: CASSSPGRGQGNTEAFF. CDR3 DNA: TGTGCCAGCAGTTCCCCGGGAAGGGGGCAGGGGAACACTGAAGCTTTCTTT.

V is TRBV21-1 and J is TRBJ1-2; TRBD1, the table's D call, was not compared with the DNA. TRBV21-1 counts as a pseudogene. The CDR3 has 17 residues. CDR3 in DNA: TGTGCCAGCAGCAAAGCGGGACAGAGCCCCTCCAACTATGGCTACACCTTC. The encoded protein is CASSKAGQSPSNYGYTF.

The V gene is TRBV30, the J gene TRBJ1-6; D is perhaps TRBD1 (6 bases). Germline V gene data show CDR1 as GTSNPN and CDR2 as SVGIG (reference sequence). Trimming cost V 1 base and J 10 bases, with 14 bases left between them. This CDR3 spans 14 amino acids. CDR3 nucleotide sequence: TGTGCCTGGAGTGGGACAGCGTCCCAGTCACCCCTCCACTTT. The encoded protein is CAWSGTASQSPLHF. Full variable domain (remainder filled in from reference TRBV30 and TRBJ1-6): SQTIHQWPATLVQPVGSPLSLECTVEGTSNPNLYWYRQAAGRGLQLLFYSVGIGQISSEVPQNLSASRPQDRQFILSSKKLLLSDSGFYLCAWSGTASQSPLHFGNGTRLTVT.

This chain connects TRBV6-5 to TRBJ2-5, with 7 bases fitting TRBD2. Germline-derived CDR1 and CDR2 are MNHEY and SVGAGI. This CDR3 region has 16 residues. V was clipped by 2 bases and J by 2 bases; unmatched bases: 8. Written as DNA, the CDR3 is TGTGCCAGCAGTTACGTTGCGGGAGAGAAACAAGAGACCCAGTACTTC. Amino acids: CASSYVAGEKQETQYF.

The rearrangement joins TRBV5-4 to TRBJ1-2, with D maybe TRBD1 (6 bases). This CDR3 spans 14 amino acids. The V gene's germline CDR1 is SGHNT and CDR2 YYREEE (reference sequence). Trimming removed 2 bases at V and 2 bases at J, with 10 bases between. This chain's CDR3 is CASSFSQGNYGYTF. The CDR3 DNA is TGTGCCAGCAGCTTCTCCCAGGGGAACTATGGCTACACCTTC.

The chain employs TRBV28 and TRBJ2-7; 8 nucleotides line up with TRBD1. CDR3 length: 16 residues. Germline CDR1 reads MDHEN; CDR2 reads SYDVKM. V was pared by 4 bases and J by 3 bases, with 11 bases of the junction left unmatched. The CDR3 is CASSSTGRDRSYEQYF. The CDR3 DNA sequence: TGTGCCAGCAGTTCGACGGGAAGGGACAGGAGCTACGAGCAGTACTTC. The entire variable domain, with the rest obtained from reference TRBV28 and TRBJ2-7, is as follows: DVKVTQSSRYLVKRTGEKVFLECVQDMDHENMFWYRQDPGLGLRLIYFSYDVKMKEKGDIPEGYSVSREKKERFSLILESASTNQTSMYLCASSSTGRDRSYEQYFGPGTRLTVT.

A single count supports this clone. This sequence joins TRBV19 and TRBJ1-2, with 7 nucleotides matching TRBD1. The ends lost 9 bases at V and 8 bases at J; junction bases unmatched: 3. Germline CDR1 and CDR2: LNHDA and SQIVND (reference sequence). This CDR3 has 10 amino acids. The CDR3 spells CASGRGGYTF. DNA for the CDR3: TGTGCCAGCGGCAGGGGGGGCTACACCTTC.

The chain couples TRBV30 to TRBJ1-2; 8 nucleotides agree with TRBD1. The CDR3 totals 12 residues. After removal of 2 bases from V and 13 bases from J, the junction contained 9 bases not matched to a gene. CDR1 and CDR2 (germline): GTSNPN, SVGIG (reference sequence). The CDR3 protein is CAWSQRTGSSTF. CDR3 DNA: TGTGCCTGGAGTCAAAGGACAGGGAGTTCCACCTTC. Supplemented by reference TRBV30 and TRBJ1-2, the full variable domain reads SQTIHQWPATLVQPVGSPLSLECTVEGTSNPNLYWYRQAAGRGLQLLFYSVGIGQISSEVPQNLSASRPQDRQFILSSKKLLLSDSGFYLCAWSQRTGSSTFGSGTRLTVV.

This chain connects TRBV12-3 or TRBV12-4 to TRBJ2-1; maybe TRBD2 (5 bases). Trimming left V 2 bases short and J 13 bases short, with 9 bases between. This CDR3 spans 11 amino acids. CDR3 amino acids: CASSLLGVQFF. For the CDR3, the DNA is TGTGCCAGCAGTTTACTCGGGGTCCAGTTCTTC.

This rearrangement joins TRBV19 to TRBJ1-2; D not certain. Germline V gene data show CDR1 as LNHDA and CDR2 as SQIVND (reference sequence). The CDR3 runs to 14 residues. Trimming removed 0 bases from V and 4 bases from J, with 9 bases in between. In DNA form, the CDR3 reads TGTGCCAGTAGTATAGACACACGTCCCTATGGCTACACCTTC. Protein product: CASSIDTRPYGYTF.

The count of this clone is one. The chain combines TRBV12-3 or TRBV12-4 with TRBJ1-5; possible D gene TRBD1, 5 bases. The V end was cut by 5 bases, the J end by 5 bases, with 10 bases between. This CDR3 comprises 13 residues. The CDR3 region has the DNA TGTGCCAGCAGTCGACAGCGGGATCAGCCCCAGCATTTT. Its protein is CASSRQRDQPQHF.

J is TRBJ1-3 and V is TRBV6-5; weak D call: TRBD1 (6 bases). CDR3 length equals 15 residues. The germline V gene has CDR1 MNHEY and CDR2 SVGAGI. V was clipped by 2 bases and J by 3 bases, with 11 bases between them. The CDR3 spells CASSYRGGDGNTIYF. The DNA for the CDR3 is TGTGCCAGCAGTTACAGGGGGGGCGATGGAAACACCATATATTTT.

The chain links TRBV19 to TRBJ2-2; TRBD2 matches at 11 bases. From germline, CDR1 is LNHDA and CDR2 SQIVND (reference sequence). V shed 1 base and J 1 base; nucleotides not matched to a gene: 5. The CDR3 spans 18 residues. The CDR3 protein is CASSIVGLAGGNTGELFF. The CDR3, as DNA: TGTGCCAGTAGTATAGTCGGGCTAGCGGGGGGGAACACCGGGGAGCTGTTTTTT.

The CDR3 protein is CASSVLAGINEQFF. CDR3 DNA sequence: TGTGCCAGCAGTGTACTAGCGGGAATTAATGAGCAGTTCTTC. The rearrangement joins TRBV25-1 to TRBJ2-1, with 10 nucleotides matching TRBD2. V lost 4 bases, J lost 7 bases, and 4 bases stayed unmatched. From germline, CDR1 is MGHDK and CDR2 SYGVNS. CDR3 length equals 14 residues. The whole variable domain, filled in from reference TRBV25-1 and TRBJ2-1, reads EADIYQTPRYLVIGTGKKITLECSQTMGHDKMYWYQQDPGMELHLIHYSYGVNSTEKGDLSSESTVSRIRTEHFPLTLESARPSHTSQYLCASSVLAGINEQFFGPGTRLTVL.

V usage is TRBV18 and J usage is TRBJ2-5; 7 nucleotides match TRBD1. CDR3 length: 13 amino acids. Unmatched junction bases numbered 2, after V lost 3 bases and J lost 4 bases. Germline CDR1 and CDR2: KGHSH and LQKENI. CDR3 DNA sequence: TGTGCCAGCTCACCTTCAGGGGGAGAGACCCAGTACTTC. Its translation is CASSPSGGETQYF. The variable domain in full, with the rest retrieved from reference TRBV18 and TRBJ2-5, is NAGVMQNPRHLVRRRGQEARLRCSPMKGHSHVYWYRQLPEEGLKFMVYLQKENIIDESGMPKERFSAEFPKEGPSILRIQQVVRGDSAAYFCASSPSGGETQYFGPGTRLLVL.